Detailed here is one T cell receptor (beta chain). The antigen is unknown. Other DNA sequences in this specimen translate into the identical CDR3. The data belong to a study of shared clonotypes between healthy human individuals. At the level of the study: Per donor, CD8 memory used one plate, CD8 naive used two, CD4 memory used three and CD4 naive used three. Study observations and caveats: On the whole, naive subsets had larger estimated richness than memory subsets had. The represented genetic and exposure-history diversity was limited by the small number of donors.

Produced via immunoSEQ multiplex PCR; TCRdb's table is partial and in-frame only. The sample holds about 1.1 million clones, roughly 80% seen once. CDR1 SGHRS and CDR2 YFSETQ come from the germline V gene. This CDR3 is 16 amino acids long. V lost 2 bases, J lost 1 base, and 7 bases stayed unmatched. Sequenced sample: memory CD4+ T cells from PBMCs. Documented subset: CD45RA-negative fraction. The chain recombines TRBV5-1 with TRBJ2-5; 8 nucleotides match TRBD2. The source is a man between 18 and 29 years old in good health. Some clones in this sample may be carry-over from other donors' samples. The CDR3 DNA follows: TGCGCCAGCAGCTTTGGCCTAGCGGGTTCCCAAGAGACCCAGTACTTC. Residues: CASSFGLAGSQETQYF.